This T cell receptor beta chain was sequenced in a study of breast tumors, draining lymph nodes, adjacent tissues. Study findings and constraints: Compared with lymph nodes, tumors were less diverse; compared with nontumor tissue, more.

Each CDR3 protein gets one entry after TCRdb re-called the multiplex PCR reads with MiXCR. Among about 9,600 distinct CDR3 sequences listed, around 40% were seen once. In its sample, this clonotype ranks as medium-sized. The antigen remains unidentified. From germline, CDR1 is KGHSH and CDR2 LQKENI. Trimming shortened V by 3 bases and J by 9 bases, and 12 bases separated the two germline ends. CDR3 length: 13 residues. This sequence was found in a female donor with breast cancer. Some clones in this sample may be carry-over from other donors' samples. Input material: tumor-adjacent breast tissue. The chain combines TRBV18 with TRBJ2-1, with D perhaps matching TRBD2 (6 bases). The CDR3 is CASSPLFGSEQFF. The CDR3 DNA reads TGTGCCAGCTCACCGCTCTTCGGGAGTGAGCAGTTCTTC.